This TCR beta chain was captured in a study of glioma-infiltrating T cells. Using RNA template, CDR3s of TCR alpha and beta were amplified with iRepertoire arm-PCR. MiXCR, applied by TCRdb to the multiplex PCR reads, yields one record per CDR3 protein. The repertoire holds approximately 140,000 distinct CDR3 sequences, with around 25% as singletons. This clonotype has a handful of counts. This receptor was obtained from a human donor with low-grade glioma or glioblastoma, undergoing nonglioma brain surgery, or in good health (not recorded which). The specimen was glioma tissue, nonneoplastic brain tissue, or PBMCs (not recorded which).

The CDR3: CATSDPVDVLTF. In nucleotides, the CDR3 is TGTGCCACCAGTGACCCGGTCGACGTCCTGACTTTC. This rearrangement joins TRBV24-1 to TRBJ2-6; D not resolved. The CDR3 length is 12 residues. Trimming removed 4 bases from V and 11 bases from J, with 8 bases in between. Germline V gene lookup returns CDR1 KGHDR and CDR2 SFDVKD.